The 32 T cell receptor beta chains presented below share a single source sample, sequenced in a study of vaccination and CD4 T cells after COVID-19. These TCRs' antigens remain unknown. Scientists ran DNA taken from cultured CD4+ T cells through the Oncomine TCR Beta short-read assay for sequencing. Via MiXCR, TCRdb re-called the PCR reads, giving one row per CDR3 protein. This sample has approximately 16,000 distinct CDR3 sequences, with 35% to 50% found just once. Treatment specified: approximately nine-day PBMC culture with coronavirus spike peptide pools or control peptides (ViraFEST assay). The starting material was CD4+ T cells from blood, cultured in vitro, obtained after SARS-CoV-2 vaccination. The receptors stem from a human donor who had recovered from COVID-19.

The gene calls are TRBV30 and TRBJ2-1; possible D gene TRBD2, 5 bases. Trimming shortened V by 4 bases and J by 0 bases, and 10 bases separated the two germline ends. This CDR3 is 14 amino acids long. CDR1 and CDR2 from the germline V gene are GTSNPN and SVGIG (reference sequence). The CDR3 DNA follows: TGTGCCTGGACTCGGGGATTCTCCTACAATGAGCAGTTCTTC. Its translation is CAWTRGFSYNEQFF.

The J gene is TRBJ2-6, the V gene TRBV28; D unclear. This CDR3 comprises 13 residues. The germline V gene has CDR1 MDHEN and CDR2 SYDVKM. Trimming removed 3 bases at V and 3 bases at J, with 3 bases between. The CDR3 sequence is CASSLRGANVLTF. CDR3 nucleotide sequence: TGTGCCAGCAGTTTGCGTGGGGCCAACGTCCTGACTTTC.

This clonotype was recorded a few times. The chain is built from TRBV2 and TRBJ2-3; TRBD1 matches 11 bases. J gave up 11 bases and V 3 bases, and 13 bases lay outside the gene matches. CDR1 is SNHLY and CDR2 is FYNNEI in the germline V gene. The CDR3 is made up of 16 amino acids. The CDR3: CASSDTGTGGKKVQYF. The CDR3 DNA is TGTGCCAGCAGTGATACCGGGACAGGGGGTAAGAAGGTGCAGTATTTT.

This clonotype occurred a few times. This chain connects TRBV20-1 to TRBJ2-2, with TRBD2 matching 9 bases. The CDR3 spans 15 residues. In germline, CDR1 is DFQATT, CDR2 SNEGSKA (reference sequence). The CDR3, as DNA: TGCAGCGCCCCCGGGGTAGCGGGAGAGGACGGGGAGCTGTTTTTT. This translates into CSAPGVAGEDGELFF.

V and J are TRBV19 and TRBJ2-7; 7 nucleotides align to TRBD2. The ends lost 3 bases at V and 0 bases at J; junction bases unmatched: 5. The CDR3 spans 15 residues. Germline values: CDR1 LNHDA, CDR2 SQIVND (reference sequence). CDR3 in amino acids: CASSMGRESSYEQYF. The DNA for the CDR3 is TGTGCCAGTAGTATGGGGCGGGAGAGCTCCTACGAGCAGTACTTC. Variable domain in full (rest from reference TRBV19 and TRBJ2-7): DGGITQSPKYLFRKEGQNVTLSCEQNLNHDAMYWYRQDPGQGLRLIYYSQIVNDFQKGDIAEGYSVSREKKESFPLTVTSAQKNPTAFYLCASSMGRESSYEQYFGPGTRLTVT.

This clonotype was counted only a few times. This chain joins TRBV20-1 and TRBJ2-3; 7 nucleotides align to TRBD2. CDR3 size: 15 residues. The V gene's germline CDR1 is DFQATT and CDR2 SNEGSKA (reference sequence). V shed 3 bases and J 2 bases; nucleotides not matched to a gene: 8. The CDR3 sequence: CSASALAVTTDTQYF. In nucleotides, the CDR3 is TGCAGTGCTAGCGCCCTAGCGGTTACCACAGATACGCAGTATTTT.

This clonotype was found a few times. CDR3: CSARAPGEAKNIQYF. The CDR3 DNA reads TGCAGTGCTAGGGCCCCCGGGGAGGCCAAAAACATTCAGTACTTC. The chain recombines TRBV20-1 with TRBJ2-4; perhaps TRBD2 as D (5 bases). The CDR3 has 15 residues. Per the germline V gene, CDR1 is DFQATT and CDR2 is SNEGSKA (reference sequence). Between the trimmed V and J ends, which lost 3 bases and 1 base, there was a span of 13 bases.

The chain has TRBV10-3 and TRBJ1-4, with D tentatively TRBD1 (6 bases). V was clipped by 0 bases and J by 5 bases, with 10 bases between them. The CDR3 is made up of 15 amino acids. Germline loops: CDR1 ENHRY, CDR2 SYGVKD. The CDR3: CAISESTGMNEKLFF. The CDR3 DNA follows: TGTGCCATCAGTGAGTCGACAGGCATGAATGAAAAACTGTTTTTT.

CDR3 sequence (DNA): TGCGCCAGCAGCCGCCTTCAGCTAGCGGGAAGCTACGAGCAGTACTTC. It codes for CASSRLQLAGSYEQYF. This chain connects TRBV4-1 to TRBJ2-7; 9 nucleotides align to TRBD2. Germline loops: CDR1 MGHRA, CDR2 YSYEKL. The trim removed 4 bases at V and 3 bases at J, leaving 10 bases unmatched. The CDR3 covers 16 residues.

The rearrangement links TRBV7-2 to TRBJ2-7; perhaps D is TRBD1 or TRBD2 (6 bases each). Trimming removed 3 bases at V and 4 bases at J, with 13 bases between. This CDR3 is built from 14 residues. Germline lookup yields CDR1 SGHTA and CDR2 FQGNSA. The CDR3 sequence is CASSLYRGLYEQYF. The CDR3, as DNA: TGTGCCAGCAGCTTGTATCGGGGGCTGTACGAGCAGTACTTC.

The chain uses TRBV28 and TRBJ1-4, with 9 nucleotides matching TRBD1. Germline loops: CDR1 MDHEN, CDR2 SYDVKM. V lost 3 bases to trimming and J lost 5 bases; unmatched junction nucleotides: 7. This CDR3 is 16 amino acids long. The CDR3 here is CASSFAGTGQNEKLFF. CDR3 sequence (DNA): TGTGCCAGCAGTTTCGCCGGGACAGGGCAAAATGAAAAACTGTTTTTT.

The rearrangement joins TRBV12-3 or TRBV12-4 to TRBJ2-5; D remains unclear. The CDR3 runs to 13 residues. With 3 bases removed from V and 2 bases from J, the gap between germline ends came to 7 bases. CDR3: CASSFQEQETQYF. The CDR3 DNA is TGTGCCAGCAGTTTCCAAGAACAAGAGACCCAGTACTTC.

The CDR3 nucleotides are TGTGCCAGTAAGGGCGAGGGGGACAATGAGCAGTTCTTC. Translated: CASKGEGDNEQFF. The genes are TRBV19 and TRBJ2-1; TRBD1 is a possible D gene (6 bases). The V end was cut by 7 bases, the J end by 5 bases, with 12 bases between. CDR3 length: 13 residues. The germline gives CDR1 LNHDA, CDR2 SQIVND (reference sequence).

The chain carries TRBV20-1 and TRBJ1-1, with TRBD1 as a possible D gene (5 bases). Germline-derived CDR1 and CDR2 are DFQATT and SNEGSKA (reference sequence). This CDR3 has 13 amino acids. Trimming stripped 0 bases from V and 11 bases from J, with 16 bases between. The CDR3 loop reads CSARDNGDVTAFF. The CDR3 DNA reads as TGCAGTGCTAGAGATAACGGGGACGTGACGGCTTTCTTT.

This chain joins TRBV28 and TRBJ1-2, with D perhaps TRBD1 (6 bases). CDR1 and CDR2 from the germline V gene are MDHEN and SYDVKM. The CDR3 covers 10 residues. Trimming took off 6 bases at V and 10 bases at J, with 9 bases between the two ends. CDR3 region: CASSSGAYTF. CDR3 bases: TGTGCCAGCAGCTCGGGGGCCTACACCTTC.

This clonotype was observed a few times. The genes are TRBV7-2 and TRBJ2-5; 10 bases line up with TRBD2. The junction had 13 bases not matched to a gene; V was cut back by 5 bases and J by 4 bases. The germline CDR1 and CDR2 sequences are SGHTA and FQGNSA. CDR3 length: 17 amino acids. DNA for the CDR3: TGTGCCAGCAGCGCTCATCGACTAGCGGGTGGACTAGAGACCCAGTACTTC. Protein: CASSAHRLAGGLETQYF.

V usage is TRBV7-2 and J usage is TRBJ2-1, with D perhaps TRBD1 or TRBD2 (6 bases each). V gave up 5 bases and J gave up 0 bases, with 14 bases separating them. Germline lookup yields CDR1 SGHTA and CDR2 FQGNSA. The CDR3 loop spans 16 amino acids. This CDR3 is CASSRRRGLSYNEQFF. CDR3 nucleotides: TGTGCCAGCAGCCGAAGACGGGGGCTCTCCTACAATGAGCAGTTCTTC.

The V gene is TRBV2, the J gene TRBJ2-5; tentatively, D is TRBD2 (5 bases). Germline V gene data show CDR1 as SNHLY and CDR2 as FYNNEI. V dropped 4 bases and J dropped 5 bases, with 11 bases sitting between them. This CDR3 comprises 13 residues. As DNA, the CDR3 is TGTGCCAGCAGTGGTCAGCGGCGGGAGACCCAGTACTTC. Translating gives CASSGQRRETQYF. Full variable domain (missing parts from reference TRBV2 and TRBJ2-5): EPEVTQTPSHQVTQMGQEVILRCVPISNHLYFYWYRQILGQKVEFLVSFYNNEISEKSEIFDDQFSVERPDGSNFTLKIRSTKLEDSAMYFCASSGQRRETQYFGPGTRLLVL.

This clonotype was observed a few times. In nucleotides, the CDR3 is TGTGCCAGCAGTGAAGACAGGGGGCGGCGGGATGAGCAGTTCTTC. Translating gives CASSEDRGRRDEQFF. The gene calls are TRBV2 and TRBJ2-1, with 9 nucleotides matching TRBD1. The trim removed 1 base at V and 8 bases at J, leaving 6 bases unmatched. Looked up from germline, CDR1 is SNHLY and CDR2 is FYNNEI. CDR3 size: 15 residues.

The chain links TRBV20-1 to TRBJ1-6, with a possible D match to TRBD1 (5 bases). Looked up from germline, CDR1 is DFQATT and CDR2 is SNEGSKA (reference sequence). The CDR3 runs to 13 residues. Trimming took off 6 bases at V and 6 bases at J, with 12 bases between the two ends. The chain's CDR3 is CSALTEPNSPLHF. The CDR3 DNA follows: TGCAGTGCACTGACAGAGCCTAATTCACCCCTCCACTTT.

This clonotype was counted a few times. The chain joins TRBV5-4 to TRBJ1-6, with TRBD1 matching 8 bases. Per germline, CDR1 SGHNT and CDR2 YYREEE (reference sequence). This CDR3 contains 14 residues. Trimming at V came to 5 bases and at J to 8 bases, leaving 6 bases not matched to a gene. The chain's CDR3 is CASRPGQGDSPLHF. Written as DNA, the CDR3 is TGTGCCAGCAGACCCGGACAGGGAGATTCACCCCTCCACTTT.

The genes are TRBV7-3 and TRBJ2-7; D unresolved. There are 13 residues in the CDR3. V was trimmed by 1 base and J by 7 bases, leaving 11 bases between them. Germline CDR1 SGHTA, CDR2 FQGTGA. CDR3 amino acids: CASSLNYDGEQYF. CDR3 nucleotides: TGTGCCAGCAGCTTAAATTACGATGGGGAGCAGTACTTC. The variable domain in full, with the rest retrieved from reference TRBV7-3 and TRBJ2-7, is GAGVSQTPSNKVTEKGKYVELRCDPISGHTALYWYRQSLGQGPEFLIYFQGTGAADDSGLPNDRFFAVRPEGSVSTLKIQRTERGDSAVYLCASSLNYDGEQYFGPGTRLTVT.

This clonotype was observed a handful of times. The chain is built from TRBV2 and TRBJ2-2; no reliable D call. V shed 2 bases and J shed 8 bases, with 15 bases lying between them. The length of the CDR3 is 15 residues. Germline assignment: CDR1 SNHLY and CDR2 FYNNEI. The CDR3 DNA reads as TGTGCCAGCAGTGAATTTGGTCTCGTGGGTGGGGAGCTGTTTTTT. Translation gives CASSEFGLVGGELFF.

The chain recombines TRBV20-1 with TRBJ2-7; 7 bases map to TRBD2. CDR1 is DFQATT, CDR2 SNEGSKA, per germline (reference sequence). The CDR3 length is 15 residues. V was clipped by 0 bases and J by 1 base; unmatched bases: 6. The DNA for the CDR3 is TGCAGTGCTAGAGATCTATGGGGGGGTTCCTACGAGCAGTACTTC. This translates into CSARDLWGGSYEQYF.

CDR3 amino acids: CASLREGSGSREQFF. The CDR3, as DNA: TGTGCCAGTTTACGAGAGGGTAGCGGGAGTCGTGAGCAGTTCTTC. The J gene is TRBJ2-1, the V gene TRBV19, with 9 bases identical to TRBD2. Trimming removed 8 bases from V and 9 bases from J; junction bases left unmatched: 14. The CDR3 extends over 15 amino acids. The germline CDR1 and CDR2 sequences are LNHDA and SQIVND (reference sequence).

A note on this clonotype: At one end, the junction sequence differs from germline, possibly due to a read error. This chain connects TRBV9 to TRBJ2-1; the D is unclear. The CDR3 has 15 residues. Germline CDR1 SGDLS, CDR2 YYNGEE. DNA of the CDR3: TGTGCCAGCAGCGTAGCAACGCGTCCCTACAATGTGCAGTTCTTC. It encodes CASSVATRPYNVQFF. The full variable domain, its missing parts supplied by reference TRBV9 and TRBJ2-1, is DSGVTQTPKHLITATGQRVTLRCSPRSGDLSVYWYQQSLDQGLQFLIQYYNGEERAKGNILERFSAQQFPDLHSELNLSSLELGDSALYFCASSVATRPYNVQFFGPGTRLTVL.

The chain uses TRBV7-2 and TRBJ1-4; possible D gene TRBD1, 5 bases. In germline, CDR1 is SGHTA, CDR2 FQGNSA. The length of the CDR3 is 14 residues. V shed 6 bases and J shed 7 bases, with 15 bases lying between them. The CDR3 nucleotides are TGTGCCAGCAGGTCGACAGCCTGGGGTGAAAAACTGTTTTTT. Its protein is CASRSTAWGEKLFF.

The chain recombines TRBV6-5 with TRBJ2-7; 9 bases fit TRBD1. Looked up from germline, CDR1 is MNHEY and CDR2 is SVGAGI. CDR3 length: 19 amino acids. V lost 4 bases, J lost 2 bases, and 18 bases stayed unmatched. CDR3 sequence: CASSSPRTGVRAWTYEQYF. DNA for the CDR3: TGTGCCAGCAGTTCCCCTAGGACAGGGGTCCGGGCATGGACCTACGAGCAGTACTTC.

This clonotype has just a few counts. The gene calls are TRBV20-1 and TRBJ2-5, with 12 positions matching TRBD2. V shed 1 base and J 4 bases; nucleotides not matched to a gene: 16. The length of the CDR3 is 19 residues. CDR1 and CDR2 (germline): DFQATT, SNEGSKA (reference sequence). CDR3 coding DNA: TGCAGTGCTAGAGTTTCGAGGCTAGCGGGAGGGCTGGGGGGAGAGACCCAGTACTTC. It specifies CSARVSRLAGGLGGETQYF.

V usage is TRBV20-1 and J usage is TRBJ1-3; D unresolved. The V gene's germline CDR1 is DFQATT and CDR2 SNEGSKA (reference sequence). The V gene lost 6 bases and the J gene lost 0 bases, with 9 bases spanning the gap. This CDR3 contains 13 residues. The chain's CDR3 is CSAWAYSGNTIYF. The CDR3 DNA reads as TGCAGTGCCTGGGCCTACTCTGGAAACACCATATATTTT.

The chain joins TRBV6-4 to TRBJ1-1, with 10 bases that match TRBD1. Per the germline V gene, CDR1 is MRHNA and CDR2 is SNTAGT. V trimming: 3 bases; J trimming: 6 bases; junction bases outside the gene matches: 4. This CDR3 spans 14 amino acids. CDR3 DNA: TGTGCCAGCAGTGATGACAGGGGGCCTGCTGAAGCTTTCTTT. Translation gives CASSDDRGPAEAFF.

This clonotype is judged medium-sized. The gene calls are TRBV28 and TRBJ2-2; D call uncertain. CDR3 length: 12 amino acids. Germline V gene lookup returns CDR1 MDHEN and CDR2 SYDVKM. Trimming pared 3 bases from V and 6 bases from J, leaving 5 bases between. CDR3 in DNA: TGTGCCAGCAGTTTCTCCGCCGGGGAGCTGTTTTTT. It translates to CASSFSAGELFF.